This entry is about one T cell receptor (beta chain). The data were obtained in a study of radiation and T cells in renal cell carcinoma. This sample's time point: baseline pretreatment blood. Described treatment: 15 Gy SBRT to primary tumor, nephrectomy 4 weeks later. In germline, CDR1 is MNHEY, CDR2 SVGAGI. The CDR3 spans 13 residues. V was clipped by 5 bases and J by 4 bases, with 11 bases between them. The assay was immunoSEQ multiplex PCR, and TCRdb's table has in-frame clones only and misses some. This sample has 140,000 to 150,000 clones, with about nine tenths found just once. The TCR sequence derives from a woman between 65 and 79 years old with renal cell carcinoma. The chain employs TRBV6-5 and TRBJ1-2, with D uncertain. Sequencing was performed on blood, taken from a patient whose treatment included radiotherapy and nephrectomy. The DNA of the CDR3 is TGTGCCAGCAGTGCCAAGGGTGGCTATGGCTACACCTTC. Its translation is CASSAKGGYGYTF.